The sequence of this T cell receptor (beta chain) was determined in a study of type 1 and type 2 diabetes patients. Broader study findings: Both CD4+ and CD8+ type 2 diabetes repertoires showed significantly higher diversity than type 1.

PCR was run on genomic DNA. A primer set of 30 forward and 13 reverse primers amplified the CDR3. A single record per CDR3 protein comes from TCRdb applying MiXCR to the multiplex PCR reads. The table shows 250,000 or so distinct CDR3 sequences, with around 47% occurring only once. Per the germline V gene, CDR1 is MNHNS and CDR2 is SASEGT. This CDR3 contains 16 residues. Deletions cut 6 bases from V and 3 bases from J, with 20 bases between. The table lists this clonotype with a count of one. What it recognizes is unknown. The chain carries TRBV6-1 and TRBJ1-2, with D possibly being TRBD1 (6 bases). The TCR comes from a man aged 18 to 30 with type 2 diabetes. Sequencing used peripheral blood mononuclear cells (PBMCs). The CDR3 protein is CASRVGAGSVDYGYTF. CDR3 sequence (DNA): TGTGCCAGCAGGGTGGGGGCAGGGTCGGTCGACTATGGCTACACCTTC.